This note documents a single TCR beta chain sequence. Its cognate antigen is unknown. Investigators spread the genomic DNA of each subset evenly over several immunoSEQ plates. The repertoire was sequenced with immunoSEQ multiplex PCR; TCRdb's copy has only in-frame clones and lacks some. The data hold roughly 2,000,000 clones, with roughly 94% observed a single time. These data come from a study of shared clonotypes between healthy human individuals. Naivety among CD8 cells was defined by CD45RO negativity and positive CCR7 selection, thereby excluding terminally differentiated effector memory CD45RA+ cells. The germline V and J ends were trimmed by 1 base and 6 bases, with 13 bases remaining between them. Per the germline V gene, CDR1 is MGHRA and CDR2 is YSYEKL. The CDR3 is 15 amino acids. Study conclusions and caveats: A handful of donors held around 5% of naive CD4 clonotypes in common.

The TCR originated in a man aged 18 to 35 in good health. The genes are TRBV4-1 and TRBJ2-1, with D perhaps TRBD2 (6 bases). Specimen: naive CD8+ T cells sorted from blood. The DNA of the CDR3 is TGCGCCAGCAGCCAAGGAGACGGGAGCATCAATGAGCAGTTCTTC. Residues: CASSQGDGSINEQFF.